This T cell receptor beta chain was recorded in a study of identical twins. General study findings and limits: Carriage of fewer insertions was seen in abundant cord blood beta clonotypes, whereas memory repertoires showed none. The authors noted that invariant MAIT and iNKT cells could partly confound zero-insertion analyses.

Trimming left V 1 base short and J 9 bases short, with 13 bases between. In germline, CDR1 is LGHDT, CDR2 YNNKEL (reference sequence). The CDR3 runs 15 residues. This clonotype was found many times. The antigen remains undetermined. Every one of the donors was a healthy Caucasian. TCRdb re-analysed the 5' RACE reads in MiXCR, keeping a single row per CDR3 protein. The sample lists 100,000 to 110,000 distinct CDR3 sequences, just under 6% occurring once. The sequencing sample was made of memory T cells sorted from blood. The V gene is TRBV3-1, the J gene TRBJ1-6, with a possible D match to TRBD1 (5 bases). This clonotype was obtained from a woman in her forties or fifties in good health. The DNA for the CDR3 is TGTGCCAGCAGCCAAGGGTGGCAGGGAGGTTCACCCCTCCACTTT. It yields the protein CASSQGWQGGSPLHF.